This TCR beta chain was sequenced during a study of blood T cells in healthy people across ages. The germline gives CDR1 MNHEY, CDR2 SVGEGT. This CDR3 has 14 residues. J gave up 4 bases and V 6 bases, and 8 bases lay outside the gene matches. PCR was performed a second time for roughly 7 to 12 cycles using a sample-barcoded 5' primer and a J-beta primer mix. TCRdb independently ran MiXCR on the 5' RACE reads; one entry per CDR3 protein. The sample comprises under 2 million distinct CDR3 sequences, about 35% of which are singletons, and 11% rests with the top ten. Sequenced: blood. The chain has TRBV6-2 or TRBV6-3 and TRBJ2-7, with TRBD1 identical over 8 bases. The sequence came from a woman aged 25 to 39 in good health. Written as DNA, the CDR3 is TGTGCCAGCAGAAACACAGGGGGGATTTACGAGCAGTACTTC. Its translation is CASRNTGGIYEQYF.